This entry lists 23 T cell receptor beta chains sequenced from one sample in a study of T cell responses to AZD1222 COVID-19 vaccine. Sequenced by immunoSEQ multiplex PCR; TCRdb stores in-frame clones only, minus some. The sample shows 180,000 or so clones, around 90% of them seen only once. Specimen: peripheral blood, collected on day 0 of AZD1222 vaccination. These receptor sequences come from an adult in good health.

This clone was seen once. This chain joins TRBV30 and TRBJ2-1, with 13 positions matching TRBD2. With V trimmed by 4 bases and J by 8 bases, 14 bases remained unmatched. The CDR3 is 17 amino acids. Germline V gives CDR1 GTSNPN, CDR2 SVGIG (reference sequence). The DNA for the CDR3 is TGTGCCTGGACCGATTCTACTAGCGGGAGGGCCGATGATGAGCAGTTCTTC. Its protein is CAWTDSTSGRADDEQFF. Filled out from reference TRBV30 and TRBJ2-1, the complete variable domain reads SQTIHQWPATLVQPVGSPLSLECTVEGTSNPNLYWYRQAAGRGLQLLFYSVGIGQISSEVPQNLSASRPQDRQFILSSKKLLLSDSGFYLCAWTDSTSGRADDEQFFGPGTRLTVL.

The count of this clone is one. CDR3 region: CASSSDRVNTEAFF. CDR3 DNA sequence: TGCGCCAGCAGCTCGGACAGGGTCAACACTGAAGCTTTCTTT. J is TRBJ1-1 and V is TRBV5-1; 8 bases are shared with TRBD1. The CDR3 covers 14 residues. Trimming cost V 3 bases and J 2 bases; bases outside gene matches: 3. CDR1 SGHRS and CDR2 YFSETQ come from the germline V gene.

This clone was observed once. The rearrangement uses TRBV3-1 (or the pseudogene TRBV3-2) and TRBJ2-7; D is undetermined. The CDR3 runs 15 residues. Germline assignment: CDR1 LGHDT and CDR2 YNNKEL (reference sequence). V lost 0 bases and J lost 0, with 9 bases in between. CDR3 sequence (DNA): TGTGCCAGCAGCCAAGATCCAAGGAGCTCCTACGAGCAGTACTTC. This sequence encodes CASSQDPRSSYEQYF.

The chain couples TRBV11-2 to TRBJ2-1, with TRBD2 matching over 10 bases. Germline V gene sequence: CDR1 SGHAT, CDR2 FQNNGV. V gave up 4 bases and J gave up 6 bases; unmatched junction bases: 6. The CDR3 extends over 15 amino acids. The CDR3 loop reads CASSSAGGLGNEQFF. The CDR3 region has the DNA TGTGCCAGCAGCTCAGCGGGAGGGCTGGGCAATGAGCAGTTCTTC.

The rearrangement links TRBV10-3 to TRBJ2-7; 7 nucleotides match TRBD1. The CDR3 covers 15 residues. Germline CDR1 and CDR2: ENHRY and SYGVKD. V shed 5 bases, J shed 2 bases, and the junction held 9 bases outside the gene matches. The CDR3 here is CAISSDRVKTYEQYF. The CDR3 region has the DNA TGTGCCATCAGTTCAGACAGGGTGAAGACCTACGAGCAGTACTTC.

The chain has TRBV5-4 and TRBJ2-5, with TRBD2 matching 14 bases. The CDR3 sequence is 16 residues long. The junction had 7 bases not matched to a gene; V was cut back by 4 bases and J by 5 bases. Germline V gene sequence: CDR1 SGHNT, CDR2 YYREEE (reference sequence). Here the CDR3 DNA reads TGTGCCAGCAGCATCGGGACTAGCGGGAGACGGGAGACCCAGTACTTC. Translation: CASSIGTSGRRETQYF. Combining the CDR3 with reference TRBV5-4 and TRBJ2-5 gives the whole variable domain ETGVTQSPTHLIKTRGQQVTLRCSSQSGHNTVSWYQQALGQGPQFIFQYYREEENGRGNFPPRFSGLQFPNYSSELNVNALELDDSALYLCASSIGTSGRRETQYFGPGTRLLVL.

V usage is TRBV7-2 and J usage is TRBJ2-3, with D possibly TRBD2 on 5 matching bases. Germline lookup yields CDR1 SGHTA and CDR2 FQGNSA. Trimming stripped 1 base from V and 1 base from J, with 9 bases between. The CDR3 length is 15 residues. This chain's CDR3 is CASSLVGSGTDTQYF. For the CDR3, the DNA is TGTGCCAGCAGCTTAGTGGGTAGCGGCACAGATACGCAGTATTTT.

The chain recombines TRBV12-5 with TRBJ1-1; the D is unclear. Between the trimmed V and J ends, which lost 0 bases and 0 bases, there was a span of 8 bases. The CDR3 runs to 15 residues. In germline, CDR1 is LGHNT, CDR2 FRNRAP. The CDR3 bases are TGTGCTAGTGGTTTGGTACGGCCTTTGAACACTGAAGCTTTCTTT. It encodes CASGLVRPLNTEAFF. Together with reference TRBV12-5 and TRBJ1-1, the CDR3 gives the full variable domain: DARVTQTPRHKVTEMGQEVTMRCQPILGHNTVFWYRQTMMQGLELLAYFRNRAPLDDSGMPKDRFSAEMPDATLATLKIQPSEPRDSAVYFCASGLVRPLNTEAFFGQGTRLTVV.

The chain carries TRBV28 and TRBJ1-5, with 9 bases fitting TRBD1. CDR3 length: 15 residues. V shed 6 bases, J shed 4 bases, and the junction held 7 bases outside the gene matches. Germline lookup yields CDR1 MDHEN and CDR2 SYDVKM. The CDR3 protein is CASRSTGGGNQPQHF. The CDR3 DNA sequence: TGTGCCAGCAGGTCTACAGGGGGCGGAAATCAGCCCCAGCATTTT.

The rearrangement joins TRBV6-5 to TRBJ2-3; D is possibly TRBD2 (5 bases). Germline CDR1 is MNHEY and CDR2 is SVGAGI. The CDR3 consists of 15 residues. V lost 0 bases and J 0 bases, leaving 7 bases between the germline ends. The CDR3 spells CASSYSRGSTDTQYF. CDR3 coding DNA: TGTGCCAGCAGTTACTCCCGGGGTAGCACAGATACGCAGTATTTT.

CDR3 coding DNA: TGTGCCAGCAGTTACCCTCGGCAGGGCAATCAGCCCCAGCATTTT. Residues: CASSYPRQGNQPQHF. The V call is TRBV6-2 or TRBV6-3, the J call TRBJ1-5; no clear D gene. Germline V gene data show CDR1 as MNHEY and CDR2 as SVGEGT. Trimming removed 2 bases at V and 2 bases at J, with 10 bases between. The CDR3 contains 15 residues.

The CDR3, as DNA: TGTGCCAGCAGCGACCAGGTGAGCAATGAGCAGTTCTTC. Translation: CASSDQVSNEQFF. The chain links TRBV9 to TRBJ2-1, with D unclear. The CDR3 has 13 residues. The V end was cut by 3 bases, the J end by 6 bases, with 10 bases between. Germline lookup yields CDR1 SGDLS and CDR2 YYNGEE.

The chain has TRBV2 and TRBJ2-1; TRBD2 matches at 13 bases. The CDR3 totals 18 residues. Germline CDR1 is SNHLY and CDR2 is FYNNEI. V lost 7 bases and J lost 0; bases outside the gene matches: 9. CDR3 in DNA: TGTGCCAGCAAGACTAGCGGGAGGTCCTTGAGCTCCTACAATGAGCAGTTCTTC. It is translated as CASKTSGRSLSSYNEQFF.

The genes are TRBV10-3 and TRBJ2-6, with TRBD2 matching 14 bases. The CDR3 is 17 amino acids. CDR1 and CDR2 from the germline V gene are ENHRY and SYGVKD. Trimming at V came to 10 bases and at J to 2 bases, leaving 7 bases not matched to a gene. CDR3: CATTGTSGRAGANVLTF. The CDR3 DNA follows: TGTGCCACCACTGGGACTAGCGGGAGAGCTGGGGCCAACGTCCTGACTTTC.

V and J are TRBV19 and TRBJ1-6; D unclear. Germline values: CDR1 LNHDA, CDR2 SQIVND (reference sequence). CDR3 length: 14 residues. With 6 bases removed from V and 4 bases from J, the gap between germline ends came to 10 bases. This CDR3 is CASSEGPYNSPLHF. The CDR3 DNA is TGTGCCAGTAGCGAGGGTCCATATAATTCACCCCTCCACTTT.

The chain carries TRBV15 and TRBJ1-4; 7 bases match TRBD1. CDR1 is LNHNV, CDR2 YYDKDF, per germline (reference sequence). V shed 1 base and J 8 bases; nucleotides not matched to a gene: 4. The CDR3 runs to 14 residues. The CDR3 protein is CATSRVTGVEKLFF. CDR3 sequence (DNA): TGTGCCACCAGCAGAGTAACAGGGGTAGAAAAACTGTTTTTT.

This clone has just one count. The gene calls are TRBV7-9 and TRBJ2-3; D call uncertain. Looked up from germline, CDR1 is SEHNR and CDR2 is FQNEAQ (reference sequence). V was shortened by 1 base and J by 2 bases, with 7 bases between the two germline ends. The CDR3 consists of 14 residues. The CDR3 sequence is CASSLDPATDTQYF. The DNA of the CDR3 is TGTGCCAGCAGCTTAGACCCCGCCACAGATACGCAGTATTTT.

The V and J genes are TRBV19 and TRBJ2-7, with 12 bases aligning to TRBD2. After removal of 5 bases from V and 5 bases from J, the junction contained 1 base not matched to a gene. The CDR3 runs to 13 residues. Germline assignment: CDR1 LNHDA and CDR2 SQIVND (reference sequence). This CDR3 is CASSWTSGNEQYF. DNA for the CDR3: TGTGCCAGTAGTTGGACTAGCGGGAACGAGCAGTACTTC.

V usage is TRBV4-1 and J usage is TRBJ1-2, with no clear D. This CDR3 contains 15 residues. Germline CDR1 MGHRA, CDR2 YSYEKL. V lost 1 base, J lost 4 bases, and 13 bases lay in between. Here the CDR3 DNA reads TGCGCCAGCAGCCAAGGGGTGGAGAGGGCCTATGGCTACACCTTC. Amino acid sequence: CASSQGVERAYGYTF.

The chain combines TRBV5-1 with TRBJ2-1; D is perhaps TRBD2 (6 bases). Germline V gene lookup returns CDR1 SGHRS and CDR2 YFSETQ. Trimming took off 4 bases at V and 7 bases at J, with 24 bases between the two ends. The CDR3 runs 17 residues. CDR3 DNA: TGCGCCAGCAGCCCTGGGGCCCTCGGGGGAGTAAGGAATGAGCAGTTCTTC. Its translation: CASSPGALGGVRNEQFF.

The chain joins TRBV5-1 to TRBJ1-6; D is unclear. Trimming left V 1 base short and J 8 bases short, with 7 bases between. Germline V gives CDR1 SGHRS, CDR2 YFSETQ. This CDR3 region has 13 residues. The CDR3 DNA sequence: TGCGCCAGCAGCTTGAAGATGGATTCACCCCTCCACTTT. Translated, it gives CASSLKMDSPLHF.

This sequence joins TRBV7-6 and TRBJ2-1, with TRBD1 identical over 8 bases. CDR1 and CDR2 from the germline V gene are SGHVS and FNYEAQ. CDR3 length: 14 amino acids. V lost 8 bases and J lost 3; bases outside the gene matches: 6. CDR3 DNA: TGTGCCAGCGGACAAGGACAGGGCTACAATGAGCAGTTCTTC. Encoded protein: CASGQGQGYNEQFF.

J is TRBJ2-7 and V is TRBV27; TRBD1 matches 10 bases. The CDR3 is 15 residues long. Germline V gene sequence: CDR1 MNHEY, CDR2 SMNVEV (reference sequence). Losses at the gene ends were 5 bases for V and 5 bases for J; bases not matched to a gene: 9. The DNA of the CDR3 is TGTGCCAGCAGTCTGGACAGGGGGACGGGCCACGAGCAGTACTTC. This encodes CASSLDRGTGHEQYF.